The rows below give T cell receptor beta chains drawn from one sample of a study of blood T cell repertoires in COVID-19. Data came from immunoSEQ multiplex PCR; TCRdb stores just in-frame clones and leaves some out. This table holds fewer than 400,000 clones, around 84% found once. What was sequenced was PBMCs or T cells enriched from blood (not recorded which). The origin of the receptors is a woman aged 25-40 years who had been exposed to COVID-19. The CDR3 runs from the conserved cysteine through the conserved F or W. D genes are given only for firm matches.

TRBV7-2	TRBJ2-5	-	CASSLVLVRVGTQYF
TRBV30	TRBJ2-5	-	CAWSVRTRQETQYF
TRBV6-5	TRBJ2-7	-	CASRYTGLSSYEQYF
TRBV15	TRBJ1-5	-	CATSSSGVQPQHF
TRBV7-3	TRBJ2-3	TRBD2	CASNVAGGPNTQYF
TRBV5-8	TRBJ2-1	-	CASSLEGDRYNEQFF
TRBV4-1	TRBJ2-5	TRBD2	CASSQVGTSGDQETQYF
TRBV5-1	TRBJ1-6	-	CASSLEDSSPLHF
TRBV12-5	TRBJ1-4	-	CASGYAFTGVTNEKLFF
TRBV27	TRBJ1-5	TRBD1	CASSLTGGVNQPQHF
TRBV2	TRBJ2-6	TRBD1	CASSGTGGASGANVLTF
TRBV5-4	TRBJ2-6	-	CASSLEQTGANVLTF
TRBV10-1	TRBJ1-6	TRBD1	CASSETDRAGSPLHF
TRBV29-1	TRBJ1-2	-	CSVGTQGAGYTF
TRBV10-1	TRBJ2-3	TRBD1	CASSETSRQGVDTQYF
TRBV7-8	TRBJ1-2	-	CASSLAVSPAGYTF
TRBV14	TRBJ2-5	-	CASSQGGAGAQETQYF
TRBV5-6	TRBJ2-7	-	CASSLIGQGKYEQYF
TRBV7-3	TRBJ2-6	-	CASSLTPGFGANVLTF
TRBV7-3	TRBJ2-1	TRBD1	CASSPRPGQGGYNEQFF
TRBV3-1/TRBV3-2	TRBJ1-2	-	CASSLKTAPINYGYTF
TRBV10-1	TRBJ1-3	-	CASSERGGRGNTIYF